This is a list of T cell receptor beta chains from one sample in a study of regulatory T cells in long-lasting Graves disease. TCRdb used MiXCR to reprocess the multiplex PCR reads, holding one entry per CDR3 protein. The sample records hundreds of thousands of distinct CDR3 sequences, 15% being singletons. The specimen comprised peripheral blood mononuclear cells (PBMCs), sampled at new diagnosis, from a patient treated with antithyroid drugs. All receptors come from a female donor with Graves disease. Each CDR3 is given with its conserved first and last residue.

CDR3 length	V gene	J gene	CDR3 protein
12	TRBV5-1	TRBJ2-5	CASRENQETQYF
16	TRBV12-3/TRBV12-4	TRBJ1-5	CASSPRTGWQNQPQHF
14	TRBV18	TRBJ2-1	CASSPRDGNNEQFF
16	TRBV5-1	TRBJ2-3	CASSYRRGGSTDTQYF
14	TRBV7-2	TRBJ1-2	CASSLEAEGPVFTF
14	TRBV9	TRBJ2-7	CASSVGGSDYEQYF
17	TRBV2	TRBJ2-3	CASSEAGLRQLTDTQYF
15	TRBV11-2	TRBJ2-3	CASSLGVVVTDTQYF
20	TRBV19	TRBJ2-7	CASSSHHETGALRGRYEQYF
15	TRBV20-1	TRBJ2-2	CSASWTSTNTGELFF
14	TRBV6-1	TRBJ2-7	CASSGLAAPYEQYF
14	TRBV7-3	TRBJ2-5	CASSMGTMMETQYF
14	TRBV19	TRBJ2-1	CASSIIGTSNEQFF
14	TRBV9	TRBJ2-7	CASSAGTDDYEQYF
15	TRBV2	TRBJ1-4	CASSEGGPTNEKLFF
15	TRBV20-1	TRBJ2-3	CSASPPASGGVSQYF
15	TRBV4-1	TRBJ2-1	CASSQDGNSYNEQFF
13	TRBV4-3	TRBJ2-7	CASSPRLGFEQYF
16	TRBV6-2/TRBV6-3	TRBJ2-5	CASSHRTRFLRETQYF
20	TRBV5-1	TRBJ1-4	CASSFSSRGRIPATNEKLFF
13	TRBV4-1	TRBJ1-2	CASSPDSPGRSTF
14	TRBV12-3/TRBV12-4	TRBJ2-1	CASSPRTGGNEQFF
16	TRBV9	TRBJ1-1	CASSDNHRDQDTEAFF
13	TRBV28	TRBJ2-3	CASSPRTTDTQYF
15	TRBV28	TRBJ1-1	CASSLMGGLNTEAFF
15	TRBV10-2	TRBJ1-5	CASSEFRDSNQPQHF
18	TRBV28	TRBJ2-7	CASSPRGTSGRSLDEQYF
15	TRBV19	TRBJ2-7	CASSRGPRGDYEQYF
13	TRBV2	TRBJ1-1	CASRLNRGTEAFF
15	TRBV27	TRBJ1-1	CASSIDRGGYTEAFF
17	TRBV11-2	TRBJ2-5	CASSLAASGRAGETQYF
16	TRBV3-1	TRBJ1-3	CASSQKTGASGNTIYF
15	TRBV30	TRBJ2-1	CAWTGRAGGLNEQFF
14	TRBV7-9	TRBJ2-7	CASSTRGFPREQYF
13	TRBV10-3	TRBJ2-5	CATLPGRGETQYF
14	TRBV7-6	TRBJ2-1	CASSLEGTRLEQFF
17	TRBV11-2	TRBJ2-5	CASSPLTSGRTGETQYF
14	TRBV27	TRBJ1-1	CASSPGAGTTEAFF
19	TRBV7-3	TRBJ2-3	CASSRTNTLGTASTDTQYF
14	TRBV24-1	TRBJ1-1	CATSDNDRATEAFF
14	TRBV6-5	TRBJ2-1	CASSYGTMNNEQFF
14	TRBV5-1	TRBJ2-3	CASETGPTTDTQYF